The rows below give T cell receptor beta chains drawn from one sample of a study of regulatory T cells in long-lasting Graves disease. TCRdb re-analysed the multiplex PCR reads in MiXCR, keeping a single row per CDR3 protein. The sample has roughly 360,000 distinct CDR3 sequences, 10% to 15% seen once; the top ten hold approximately 17%. The sample was also reused in another study, on T cells in Graves' hyperthyroidism and ophthalmopathy.

The material sequenced was peripheral blood mononuclear cells (PBMCs), taken at new diagnosis, from a patient treated with antithyroid drugs. The receptors shown here come from a young woman with Graves disease. The CDR3 runs from the conserved cysteine through the conserved F or W. Fields, in order: J gene, D gene, clone size, CDR3 length, V gene, CDR3 DNA, CDR3 protein. The D gene is left open where the match is weak. Clone size is given for some rows only: seen once, a few or many times, or a class if the clone is expanded.

>TRBJ2-5|-|few|14|TRBV7-2
TGTGCCAGCAGCTTAGGGTATGGGATAGAGACCCAGTACTTC
CASSLGYGIETQYF
>TRBJ1-1|-|many|12|TRBV7-9
TGTGCCAGCAGCTCTCTCGTCACTGAAGCTTTCTTT
CASSSLVTEAFF
>TRBJ2-2|-|many|14|TRBV5-1
TGCGCCAGCAGCTTAGCAGGACCCACCGGGGAGCTGTTTTTT
CASSLAGPTGELFF
>TRBJ1-5|TRBD1|many|19|TRBV12-3/TRBV12-4
TGTGCCAGCAGTCCGAGAACCATAGACAGGGTTCTCGGCAATCAGCCCCAGCATTTT
CASSPRTIDRVLGNQPQHF
>TRBJ1-5|-|many|16|TRBV20-1
TGCAGTGTCGGGAGACAGGCTCACACTGGCAATCAGCCCCAGCATTTT
CSVGRQAHTGNQPQHF
>TRBJ1-3|-|many|13|TRBV7-3
TGTGCCAGCAGCTCGGGGTTAGGGGACACCATATATTTT
CASSSGLGDTIYF
>TRBJ1-2|-|many|16|TRBV18
TGTGCCAGCTCACCACCGGGGGCTGGGAGGAGCTATGGCTACACCTTC
CASSPPGAGRSYGYTF
>TRBJ1-4|-|few|15|TRBV7-9
TGTGCCAGCAGCCCTACCGGGGTTTTGGATGAAAAACTGTTTTTT
CASSPTGVLDEKLFF
>TRBJ2-5|-|few|17|TRBV4-2
TGTGCCAGCAGCCAAGGGGTGGGGGGGGCCGGGCAAGAGACCCAGTACTTC
CASSQGVGGAGQETQYF
>TRBJ1-2|TRBD1|many|16|TRBV6-1
TGTGCCAGCGGATTTGACAGGGGCCTTCTTAACTATGGCTACACCTTC
CASGFDRGLLNYGYTF
>TRBJ1-3|-|-|18|TRBV10-3
TGTGCCATCAGTGAGTCCGGACTCTACAAGACCTCTGGAAACACCATATATTTT
CAISESGLYKTSGNTIYF
>TRBJ1-1|-|many|13|TRBV6-1
TGTGCCACTAGGACAGTTGGGAACACTGAAGCTTTCTTT
CATRTVGNTEAFF
>TRBJ1-5|-|many|14|TRBV12-3/TRBV12-4
TGTGCCAGCAGTTTTCCAGGGGCTGATCAGCCCCAGCATTTT
CASSFPGADQPQHF
>TRBJ1-5|-|-|14|TRBV6-5
TGTGCCAGCAGTTACTCGGCCTCCAGTCAGCCCCAGCATTTT
CASSYSASSQPQHF
>TRBJ2-1|-|few|13|TRBV9
TGTGCCAGCAGCGCCCCGGACCTCGTAGAGCAGTTCTTC
CASSAPDLVEQFF
>TRBJ2-7|TRBD2|many|14|TRBV20-1
TGCAGTGCTAGTCACCCTAGCGGGAGCTACGAGCAGTACTTC
CSASHPSGSYEQYF
>TRBJ1-2|-|many|12|TRBV11-2
TGTGCCAGCAGCTTGGGCCTCGCCGGCTACACCTTC
CASSLGLAGYTF